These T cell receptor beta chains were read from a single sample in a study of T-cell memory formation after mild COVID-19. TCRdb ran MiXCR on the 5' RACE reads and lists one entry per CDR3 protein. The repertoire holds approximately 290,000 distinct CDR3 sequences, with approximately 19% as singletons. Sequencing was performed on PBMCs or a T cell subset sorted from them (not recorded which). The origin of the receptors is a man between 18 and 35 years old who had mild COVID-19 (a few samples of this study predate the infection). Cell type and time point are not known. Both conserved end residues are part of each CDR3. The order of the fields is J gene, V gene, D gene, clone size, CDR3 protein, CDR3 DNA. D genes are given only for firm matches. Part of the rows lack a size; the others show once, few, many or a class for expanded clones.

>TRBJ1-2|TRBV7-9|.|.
CASSHSVGSKGGYTF
TGTGCCAGCAGCCATAGCGTTGGGAGCAAGGGTGGCTACACCTTC
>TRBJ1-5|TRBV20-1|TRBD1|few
CSARDPRTGGYQPQHF
TGCAGTGCTAGAGATCCTCGGACAGGGGGCTATCAGCCCCAGCATTTT
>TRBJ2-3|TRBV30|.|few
CAWSEQVSTDTQYF
TGTGCCTGGAGTGAACAGGTCAGCACAGATACGCAGTATTTT
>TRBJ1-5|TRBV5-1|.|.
CASSNPNRASNQPQHF
TGCGCCAGCAGCAATCCAAACAGGGCTAGCAATCAGCCCCAGCATTTT
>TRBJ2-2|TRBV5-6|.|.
CASSWKTGLAGELFF
TGTGCCAGCAGCTGGAAAACAGGGTTGGCCGGGGAGCTGTTTTTT
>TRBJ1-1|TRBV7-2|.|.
CASSLGPGFGTEAFF
TGTGCCAGCAGCTTAGGGCCAGGGTTCGGCACTGAAGCTTTCTTT
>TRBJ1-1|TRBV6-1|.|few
CASSVGRGRNTEAFF
TGTGCCAGCAGTGTCGGCCGGGGGCGGAACACTGAAGCTTTCTTT
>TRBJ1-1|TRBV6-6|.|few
CASSYEGFVNTEAFF
TGTGCCAGCAGTTACGAGGGGTTTGTGAACACTGAAGCTTTCTTT
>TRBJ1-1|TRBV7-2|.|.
CASSPRGLMNTEAFF
TGTGCCAGCAGCCCCCGCGGGCTCATGAACACTGAAGCTTTCTTT
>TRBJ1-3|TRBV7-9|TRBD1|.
CASSSSGQVISGNTIYF
TGTGCCAGCAGCTCATCCGGACAGGTGATCTCTGGAAACACCATATATTTT
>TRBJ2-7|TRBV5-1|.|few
CASSGGHFPGEQYF
TGCGCCAGCAGCGGGGGACATTTCCCGGGCGAGCAGTACTTC
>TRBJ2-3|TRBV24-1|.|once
CATGGMTDTQYF
TGTGCCACCGGCGGGATGACAGATACGCAGTATTTT
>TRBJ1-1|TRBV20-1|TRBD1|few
CSAPIPGQGQAFF
TGCAGTGCTCCAATTCCGGGACAGGGACAAGCTTTCTTT
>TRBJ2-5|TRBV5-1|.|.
CASSGRKPQETQYF
TGCGCCAGCTCCGGACGGAAACCTCAAGAGACCCAGTACTTC
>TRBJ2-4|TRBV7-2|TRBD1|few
CASSLAGTGGNIQYF
TGTGCCAGCAGCTTAGCTGGGACAGGGGGGAACATTCAGTACTTC
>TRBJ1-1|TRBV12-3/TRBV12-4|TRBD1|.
CACYRGTEAFF
TGTGCCTGCTACAGGGGCACTGAAGCTTTCTTT
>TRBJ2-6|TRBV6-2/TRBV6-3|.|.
CASSRQEFSGANVLTF
TGTGCCAGCAGCCGACAGGAATTCTCTGGGGCCAACGTCCTGACTTTC
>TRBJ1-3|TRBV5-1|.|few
CASSLGTGNTIYF
TGCGCCAGCAGCTTAGGGACTGGAAACACCATATATTTT
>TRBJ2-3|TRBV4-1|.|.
CASSHGQISTDTQYF
TGCGCCAGCAGCCATGGACAGATTAGCACAGATACGCAGTATTTT
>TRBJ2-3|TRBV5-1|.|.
CASSLDSMTDTQYF
TGCGCCAGCAGCTTGGACAGTATGACAGATACGCAGTATTTT
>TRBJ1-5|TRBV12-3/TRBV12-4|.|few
CASSLGTVNQPQHF
TGTGCCAGCAGTTTGGGGACGGTGAATCAGCCCCAGCATTTT
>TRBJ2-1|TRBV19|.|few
CASSARAYNEQFF
TGTGCCAGTAGTGCCAGGGCCTACAATGAGCAGTTCTTC
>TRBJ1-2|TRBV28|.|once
CASTTRTDTYGYTF
TGTGCCAGCACCACCCGGACAGACACCTATGGCTACACCTTC
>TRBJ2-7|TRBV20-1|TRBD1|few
CSARDKGQKYEQYF
TGCAGTGCTAGAGATAAGGGACAGAAATACGAGCAGTACTTC
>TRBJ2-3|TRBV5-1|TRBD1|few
CASIQGASTDTQYF
TGCGCCAGCATTCAGGGGGCTAGCACAGATACGCAGTATTTT
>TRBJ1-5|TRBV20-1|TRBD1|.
CSALGQGGLSNQPQHF
TGCAGTGCTCTTGGACAGGGAGGATTGAGCAATCAGCCCCAGCATTTT
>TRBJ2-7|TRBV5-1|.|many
CASSLSRSYEQYF
TGCGCCAGCAGCTTGTCACGTTCGTACGAGCAGTACTTC
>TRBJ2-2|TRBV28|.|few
CASYSLRSELFF
TGTGCCAGCTACTCCCTCCGGTCGGAGCTGTTTTTT
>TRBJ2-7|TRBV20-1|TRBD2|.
CSARPSGPYEQYF
TGCAGTGCTAGGCCTAGCGGCCCCTACGAGCAGTACTTC
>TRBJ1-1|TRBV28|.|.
CASLGTEAFF
TGTGCCAGTCTGGGGACTGAAGCTTTCTTT
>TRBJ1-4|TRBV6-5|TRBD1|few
CASSPGDRDNEKLFF
TGTGCCAGCAGTCCGGGGGACAGAGATAATGAAAAACTGTTTTTT
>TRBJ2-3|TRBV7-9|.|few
CASSPPGLTGDTQYF
TGTGCCAGCAGCCCCCCGGGACTCACCGGGGATACGCAGTATTTT
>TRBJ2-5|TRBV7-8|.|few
CATLMRGYQETQYF
TGTGCCACCCTAATGCGAGGGTATCAAGAGACCCAGTACTTC
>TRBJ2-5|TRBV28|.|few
CASSPPQLGQETQYF
TGTGCCAGCAGTCCTCCTCAGCTTGGTCAAGAGACCCAGTACTTC
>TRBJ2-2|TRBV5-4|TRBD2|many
CASSPRTSLTGELFF
TGTGCCAGCAGCCCGAGGACTAGCCTAACCGGGGAGCTGTTTTTT
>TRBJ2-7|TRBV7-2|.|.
CASSFQWVQYF
TGTGCCAGCAGCTTCCAGTGGGTGCAGTACTTC
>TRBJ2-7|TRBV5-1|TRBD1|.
CASSSDSGTGPYEQYF
TGCGCCAGCAGCTCGGACTCCGGGACAGGGCCCTACGAGCAGTACTTC
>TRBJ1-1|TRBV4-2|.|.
CASSQEGQLNTEAFF
TGTGCCAGCAGCCAAGAGGGTCAGCTGAACACTGAAGCTTTCTTT
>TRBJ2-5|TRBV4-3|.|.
CASSQAGQGQETQYF
TGCGCCAGCAGCCAAGCCGGCCAGGGTCAGGAGACCCAGTACTTC
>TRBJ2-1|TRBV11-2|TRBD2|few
CASSPVAGGNNEQFF
TGTGCCAGCAGCCCCGTGGCGGGGGGTAACAATGAGCAGTTCTTC
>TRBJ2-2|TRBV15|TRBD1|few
CATSSRDRGSGELFF
TGTGCCACCAGCAGTCGGGACAGGGGTTCGGGGGAGCTGTTTTTT
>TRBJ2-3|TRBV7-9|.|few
CASSLTAIGADTQYF
TGTGCCAGCAGCTTAACAGCCATCGGGGCAGATACGCAGTATTTT
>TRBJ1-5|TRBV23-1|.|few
CASLEGVGNQPQHF
TGCGCCAGCTTGGAAGGTGTGGGCAATCAGCCCCAGCATTTT
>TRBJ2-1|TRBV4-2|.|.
CASSQDISDEQFF
TGTGCCAGCAGCCAAGATATTTCGGATGAGCAGTTCTTC
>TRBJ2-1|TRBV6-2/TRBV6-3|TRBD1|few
CASRGTASYNEQFF
TGTGCCAGCAGAGGGACAGCCTCCTACAATGAGCAGTTCTTC
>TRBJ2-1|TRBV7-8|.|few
CASSFTGSNEQFF
TGTGCCAGCAGCTTTACAGGGTCCAATGAGCAGTTCTTC
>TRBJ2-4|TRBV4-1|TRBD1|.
CASSQTGDSGPKNIQYF
TGCGCCAGCAGCCAGACAGGGGACTCCGGGCCCAAAAACATTCAGTACTTC
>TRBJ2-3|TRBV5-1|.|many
CASRLEDTQYF
TGCGCCAGCAGATTAGAGGATACGCAGTATTTT
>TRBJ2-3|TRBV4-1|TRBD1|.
CASNRGGNTDTQYF
TGCGCCAGCAATAGAGGGGGCAACACAGATACGCAGTATTTT
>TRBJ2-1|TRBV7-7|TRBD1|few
CASSVSTGDEQFF
TGTGCTAGCAGCGTATCGACAGGGGATGAGCAGTTCTTC
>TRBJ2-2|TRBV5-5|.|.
CASTPTSRGPGELFF
TGTGCCAGCACCCCGACGAGTAGGGGACCCGGGGAGCTGTTTTTT
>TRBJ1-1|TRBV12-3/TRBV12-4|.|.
CASSFGVVGEAFF
TGTGCCAGCAGTTTCGGGGTGGTCGGAGAAGCTTTCTTT
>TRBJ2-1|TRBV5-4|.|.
CASSFGPSQFF
TGTGCCAGCAGCTTCGGGCCCAGCCAGTTCTTC
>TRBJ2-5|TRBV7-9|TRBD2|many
CANSRGGQETQYF
TGTGCCAACTCGCGCGGGGGCCAAGAGACCCAGTACTTC
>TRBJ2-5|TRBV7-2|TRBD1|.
CASSKTGGPQTQYF
TGTGCCAGCAGCAAAACAGGGGGACCACAGACCCAGTACTTC
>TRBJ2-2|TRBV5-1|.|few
CASSFGEMNTGELFF
TGCGCCAGCAGCTTTGGGGAGATGAACACCGGGGAGCTGTTTTTT
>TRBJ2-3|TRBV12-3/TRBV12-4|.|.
CASWTATKDTQYF
TGTGCCAGTTGGACAGCTACGAAAGATACGCAGTATTTT